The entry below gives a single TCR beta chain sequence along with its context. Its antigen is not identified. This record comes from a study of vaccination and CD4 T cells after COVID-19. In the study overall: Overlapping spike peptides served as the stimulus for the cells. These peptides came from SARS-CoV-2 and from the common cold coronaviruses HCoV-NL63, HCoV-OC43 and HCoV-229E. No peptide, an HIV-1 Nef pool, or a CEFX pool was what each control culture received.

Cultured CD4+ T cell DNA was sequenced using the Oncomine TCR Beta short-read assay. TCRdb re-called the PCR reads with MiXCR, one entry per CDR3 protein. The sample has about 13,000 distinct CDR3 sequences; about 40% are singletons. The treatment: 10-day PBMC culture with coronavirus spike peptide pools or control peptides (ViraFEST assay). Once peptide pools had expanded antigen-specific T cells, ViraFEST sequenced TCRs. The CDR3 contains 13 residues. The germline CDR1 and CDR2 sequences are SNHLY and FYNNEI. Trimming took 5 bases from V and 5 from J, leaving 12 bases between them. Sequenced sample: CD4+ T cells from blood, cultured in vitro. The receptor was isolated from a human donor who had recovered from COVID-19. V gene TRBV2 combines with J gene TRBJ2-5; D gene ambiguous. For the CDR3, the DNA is TGTGCCAGCAGTACTTACAAGGAGGAGACCCAGTACTTC. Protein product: CASSTYKEETQYF. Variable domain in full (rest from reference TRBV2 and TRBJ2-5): EPEVTQTPSHQVTQMGQEVILRCVPISNHLYFYWYRQILGQKVEFLVSFYNNEISEKSEIFDDQFSVERPDGSNFTLKIRSTKLEDSAMYFCASSTYKEETQYFGPGTRLLVL.